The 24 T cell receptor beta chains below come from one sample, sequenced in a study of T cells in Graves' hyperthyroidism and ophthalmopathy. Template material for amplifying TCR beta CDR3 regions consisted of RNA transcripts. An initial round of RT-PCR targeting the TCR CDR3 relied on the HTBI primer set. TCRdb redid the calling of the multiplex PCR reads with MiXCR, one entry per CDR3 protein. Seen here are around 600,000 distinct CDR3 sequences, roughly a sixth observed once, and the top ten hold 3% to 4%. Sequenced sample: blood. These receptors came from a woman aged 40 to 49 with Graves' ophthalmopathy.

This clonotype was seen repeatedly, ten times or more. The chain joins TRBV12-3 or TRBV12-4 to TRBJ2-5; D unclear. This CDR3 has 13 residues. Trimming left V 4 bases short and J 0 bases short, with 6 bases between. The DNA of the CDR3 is TGTGCCAGCAGTTCCCTTTACCAAGAGACCCAGTACTTC. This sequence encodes CASSSLYQETQYF.

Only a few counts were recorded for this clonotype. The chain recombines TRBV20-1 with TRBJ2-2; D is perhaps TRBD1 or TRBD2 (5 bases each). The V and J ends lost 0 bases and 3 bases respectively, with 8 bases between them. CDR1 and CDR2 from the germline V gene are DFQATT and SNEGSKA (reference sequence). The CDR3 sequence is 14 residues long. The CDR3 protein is CSAREGRDTGELFF. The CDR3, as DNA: TGCAGTGCTAGAGAGGGGCGGGACACCGGGGAGCTGTTTTTT.

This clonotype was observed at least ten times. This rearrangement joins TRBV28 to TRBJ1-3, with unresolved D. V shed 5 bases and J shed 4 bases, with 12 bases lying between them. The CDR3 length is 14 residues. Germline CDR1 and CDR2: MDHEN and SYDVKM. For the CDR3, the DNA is TGTGCCAGCAGTCCGTCCCGGGCGGGAAACACCATATATTTT. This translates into CASSPSRAGNTIYF.

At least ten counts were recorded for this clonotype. The CDR3: CASRSQGGTEAFF. For the CDR3, the DNA is TGTGCCAGCAGATCTCAGGGGGGAACTGAAGCTTTCTTT. The chain recombines TRBV6-6 with TRBJ1-1; 7 positions match TRBD1. In germline, CDR1 is MNHNY, CDR2 SVGAGI (reference sequence). Losses at the gene ends were 6 bases for V and 5 bases for J; bases not matched to a gene: 6. This CDR3 has 13 residues.

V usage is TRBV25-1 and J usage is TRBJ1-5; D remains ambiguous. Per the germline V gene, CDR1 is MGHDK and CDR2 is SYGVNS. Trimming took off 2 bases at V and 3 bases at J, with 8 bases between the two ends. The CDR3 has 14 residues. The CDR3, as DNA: TGTGCCAGCAGTGAAATAGGTGCCAATCAGCCCCAGCATTTT. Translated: CASSEIGANQPQHF. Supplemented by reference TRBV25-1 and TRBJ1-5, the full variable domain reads EADIYQTPRYLVIGTGKKITLECSQTMGHDKMYWYQQDPGMELHLIHYSYGVNSTEKGDLSSESTVSRIRTEHFPLTLESARPSHTSQYLCASSEIGANQPQHFGDGTRLSIL.

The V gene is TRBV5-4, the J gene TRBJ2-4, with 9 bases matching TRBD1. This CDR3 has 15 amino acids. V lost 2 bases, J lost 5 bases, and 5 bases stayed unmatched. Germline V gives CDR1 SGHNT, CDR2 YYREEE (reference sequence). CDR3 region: CASSFPGQGENIQYF. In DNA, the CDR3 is TGTGCCAGCAGCTTCCCGGGACAGGGAGAAAACATTCAGTACTTC.

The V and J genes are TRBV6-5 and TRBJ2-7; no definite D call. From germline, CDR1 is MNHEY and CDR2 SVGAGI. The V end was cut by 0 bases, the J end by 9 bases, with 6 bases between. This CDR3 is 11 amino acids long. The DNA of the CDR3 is TGTGCCAGCAGTTACTCTGGGCGGCAGTACTTC. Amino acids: CASSYSGRQYF.

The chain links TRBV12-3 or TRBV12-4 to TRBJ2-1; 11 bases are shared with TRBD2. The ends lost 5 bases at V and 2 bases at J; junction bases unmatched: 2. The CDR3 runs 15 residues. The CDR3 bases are TGTGCCAGCAGTCAGACTAGCGGGGCCTACAATGAGCAGTTCTTC. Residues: CASSQTSGAYNEQFF.

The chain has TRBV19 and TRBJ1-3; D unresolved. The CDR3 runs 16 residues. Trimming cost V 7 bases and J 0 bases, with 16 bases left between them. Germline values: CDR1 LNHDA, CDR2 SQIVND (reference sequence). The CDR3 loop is CASTRAGIYSGNTIYF. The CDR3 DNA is TGTGCCAGTACCCGGGCAGGAATCTACTCTGGAAACACCATATATTTT. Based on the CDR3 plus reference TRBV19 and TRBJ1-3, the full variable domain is DGGITQSPKYLFRKEGQNVTLSCEQNLNHDAMYWYRQDPGQGLRLIYYSQIVNDFQKGDIAEGYSVSREKKESFPLTVTSAQKNPTAFYLCASTRAGIYSGNTIYFGEGSWLTVV.

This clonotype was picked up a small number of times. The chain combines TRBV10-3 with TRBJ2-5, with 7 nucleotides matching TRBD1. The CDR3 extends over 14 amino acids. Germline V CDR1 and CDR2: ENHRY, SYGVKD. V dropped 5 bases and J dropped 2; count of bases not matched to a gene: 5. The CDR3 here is CAISSGTAQETQYF. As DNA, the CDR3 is TGTGCCATCAGTTCCGGGACAGCACAAGAGACCCAGTACTTC.

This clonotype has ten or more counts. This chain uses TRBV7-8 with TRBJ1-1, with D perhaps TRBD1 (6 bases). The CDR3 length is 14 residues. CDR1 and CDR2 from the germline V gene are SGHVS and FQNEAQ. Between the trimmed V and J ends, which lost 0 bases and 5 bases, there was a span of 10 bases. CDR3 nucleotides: TGTGCCAGCAGCTTAGCGCAGGGGCTGACTGAAGCTTTCTTT. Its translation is CASSLAQGLTEAFF.

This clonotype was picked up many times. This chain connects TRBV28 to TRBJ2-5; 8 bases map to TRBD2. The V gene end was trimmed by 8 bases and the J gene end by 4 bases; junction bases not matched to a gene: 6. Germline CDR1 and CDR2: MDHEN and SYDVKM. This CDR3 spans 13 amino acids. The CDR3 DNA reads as TGTGCCAGCTGGTCGGGGGGGGGAGAGACCCAGTACTTC. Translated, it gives CASWSGGGETQYF.

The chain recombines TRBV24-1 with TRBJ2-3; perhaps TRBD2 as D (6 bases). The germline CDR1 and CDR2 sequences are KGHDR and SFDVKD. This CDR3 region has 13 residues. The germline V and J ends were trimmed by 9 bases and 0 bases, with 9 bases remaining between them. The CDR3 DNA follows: TGTGCCACCTGCCGGGGGAGCACAGATACGCAGTATTTT. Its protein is CATCRGSTDTQYF.

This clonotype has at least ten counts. CDR3 protein: CASSYSWGGSSTDTQYF. The CDR3 DNA follows: TGTGCCAGCAGTTACTCCTGGGGAGGTTCAAGCACAGATACGCAGTATTTT. The chain recombines TRBV6-6 with TRBJ2-3; D may be TRBD2 (6 bases). Germline CDR1 reads MNHNY; CDR2 reads SVGAGI (reference sequence). The CDR3 totals 17 residues. V dropped 0 bases and J dropped 0 bases, with 13 bases sitting between them.

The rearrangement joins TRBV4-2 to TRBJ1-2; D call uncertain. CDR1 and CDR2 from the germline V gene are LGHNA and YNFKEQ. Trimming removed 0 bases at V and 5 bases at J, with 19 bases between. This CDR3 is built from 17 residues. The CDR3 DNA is TGTGCCAGCAGCCAAGATCGGGTACAACGTTCAGCTTATGGCTACACCTTC. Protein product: CASSQDRVQRSAYGYTF.

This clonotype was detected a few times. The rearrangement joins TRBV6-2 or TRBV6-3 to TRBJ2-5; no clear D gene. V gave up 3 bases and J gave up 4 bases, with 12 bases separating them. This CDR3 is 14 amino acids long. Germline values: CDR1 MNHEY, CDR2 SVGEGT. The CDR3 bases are TGTGCCAGCAGTTATAGTGAGCGCACAGAGACCCAGTACTTC. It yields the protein CASSYSERTETQYF.

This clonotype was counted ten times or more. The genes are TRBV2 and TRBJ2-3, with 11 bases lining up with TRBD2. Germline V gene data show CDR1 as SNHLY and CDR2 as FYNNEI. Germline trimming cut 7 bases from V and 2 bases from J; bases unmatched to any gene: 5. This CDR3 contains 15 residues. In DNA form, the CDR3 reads TGTGCCAGCAAGCGGACTAGCGGGTCCACAGATACGCAGTATTTT. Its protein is CASKRTSGSTDTQYF.

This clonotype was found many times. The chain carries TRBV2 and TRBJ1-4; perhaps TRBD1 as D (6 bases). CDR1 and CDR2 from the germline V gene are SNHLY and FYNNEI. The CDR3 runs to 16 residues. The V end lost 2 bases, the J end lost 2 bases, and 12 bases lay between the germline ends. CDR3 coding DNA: TGTGCCAGCAGTGAATTCCAGACAGGCACTAATGAAAAACTGTTTTTT. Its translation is CASSEFQTGTNEKLFF.

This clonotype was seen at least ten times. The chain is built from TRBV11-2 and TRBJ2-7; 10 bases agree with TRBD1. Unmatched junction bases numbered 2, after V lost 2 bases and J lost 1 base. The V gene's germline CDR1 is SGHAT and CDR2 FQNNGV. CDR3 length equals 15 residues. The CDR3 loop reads CASSLRTGGSYEQYF. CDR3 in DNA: TGTGCCAGCAGCTTAAGGACAGGGGGGTCCTACGAGCAGTACTTC.

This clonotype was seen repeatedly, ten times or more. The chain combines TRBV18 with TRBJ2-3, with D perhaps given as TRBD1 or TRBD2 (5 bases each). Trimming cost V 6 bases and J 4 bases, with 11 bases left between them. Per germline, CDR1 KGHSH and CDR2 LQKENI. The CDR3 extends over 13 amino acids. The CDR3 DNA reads TGTGCCAGCTCCCAGGGAGTCCCAGATACGCAGTATTTT. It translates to CASSQGVPDTQYF.

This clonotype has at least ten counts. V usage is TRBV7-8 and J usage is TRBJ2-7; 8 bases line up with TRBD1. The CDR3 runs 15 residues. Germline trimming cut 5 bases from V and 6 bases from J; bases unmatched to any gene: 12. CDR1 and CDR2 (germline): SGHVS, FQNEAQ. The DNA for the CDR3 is TGTGCCAGCAGCACGCGCTCGGACAGGGCCGGCGAGCAGTACTTC. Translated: CASSTRSDRAGEQYF.

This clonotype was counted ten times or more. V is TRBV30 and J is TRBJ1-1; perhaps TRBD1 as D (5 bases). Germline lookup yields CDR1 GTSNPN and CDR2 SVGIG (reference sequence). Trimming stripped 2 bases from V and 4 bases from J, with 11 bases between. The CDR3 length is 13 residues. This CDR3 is CAWSLDIRTEAFF. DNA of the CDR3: TGTGCCTGGAGTTTGGACATACGCACTGAAGCTTTCTTT.

Here the CDR3 DNA reads TGTGCCAGCAGCGTAGCTTGGGATCAGCCCCAGCATTTT. Residues: CASSVAWDQPQHF. The chain couples TRBV9 to TRBJ1-5, with D unclear. Germline V gene sequence: CDR1 SGDLS, CDR2 YYNGEE. This CDR3 has 13 residues. Trimming took 0 bases from V and 5 from J, leaving 6 bases between them.

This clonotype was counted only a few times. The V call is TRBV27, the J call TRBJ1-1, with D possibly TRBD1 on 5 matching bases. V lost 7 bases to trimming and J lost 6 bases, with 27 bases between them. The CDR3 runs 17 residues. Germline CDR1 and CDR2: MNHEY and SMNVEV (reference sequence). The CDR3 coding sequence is TGTGCCAGCACCCCAAGCGGCAGCCGGGCGGGGGTATCTGAAGCTTTCTTT. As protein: CASTPSGSRAGVSEAFF.